This record looks at one T cell receptor beta chain sequence and its context. Its antigen is not yet known. No much larger clone exists at a distance of one base, and base qualities are not known. TCRbeta CDR3 regions were amplified from genomic DNA by means of the immunoSEQ Assay, a bias-controlled multiplex PCR. Turning to the authors' computational methods: Within the assay, amplification of reference gene primers was used to estimate how many nucleated cells each sample contained. To quantify the absolute abundance of each unique TCRbeta CDR3 rearrangement, sequence reads were collapsed and filtered. For each sample, productive Simpson clonality was calculated by taking the square root of Simpson's diversity index across productive rearrangements. TCRdb provides this immuneACCESS table in a form limited to in-frame rearrangements. Some clones are lacking; in checked studies, under half of them reflect an unresolved V gene, and why the rest are absent is not known. The DNA gave D and trimming, while V, J and clone size come from that table. Present in this sample are 140,000 to 150,000 clones, about 89% of which were seen just once. 11% of the sample is held by the ten biggest clonotypes.

The record originates from a study of blood T cell repertoires in COVID-19 (dated by TCRdb to about 2020). Regarding the complete study: Samples from collaborators originated in the United States, Italy and Spain and spanned both the acute and convalescent phases of COVID-19. The prospective study material was composed of cDNA or gDNA derived from T cells, B-cell-depleted T cells, or PBMCs. Subjects who had been exposed to COVID-19, were actively infected with it, or had recovered from it provided the deeply sampled blood TCRbeta repertoires that made up the dataset. The repertoires were released in a freely available public database meant as a resource for research on the immune response to SARS-CoV-2. The samples were drawn from the first 160 participants of the ongoing ImmuneRACE study and from 1,200 or so subjects provided by 6 global collaborators. Nearly every sample came with metadata listing a de-identified subject ID, COVID-19 status, age in years and sex. HLA class I and class II types, where available, came from metadata supplied by the sample provider rather than from assay-based typing.

In the prospective study, participants were roughly 18 to 90 years old, resided in 20 to 30 geographic areas of the United States, and were enrolled through a virtual design. In the prospective study, participants were assigned to cohorts based on the clinical history participants reported in a screening survey and a study questionnaire. For ImmuneRACE Cohort 3, a participant was defined as recovered based on two consecutive negative NP/OP PCR tests, clearance by a healthcare professional, or resolution of symptoms. In the prospective study, mobile phlebotomists collected whole blood, serum and a nasopharyngeal or oropharyngeal swab from each participant. Additional blood draws and questionnaires over an approximately two-month period could optionally be provided by prospective study participants. Before DNA extraction, prospective study blood samples were shipped either frozen or at room temperature.

V lost 3 bases and J lost 4 bases; the stretch between them is 18 bases long. The CDR3 sequence holds 16 residues, the cysteine and phenylalanine included. The read is trimmed to its CDR3 DNA, 48 bases read in frame from base 1. The germline V gene encodes CDR1 KGHSH and CDR2 LQKENI. Beyond this particular receptor, the publication reports: Clinical and demographic metadata were provided uncurated, with the amount varying by source and participant.

The clonotype originates from a man aged 55 to 70 who had recovered from COVID-19. The chain links TRBV18 with TRBJ2-5, with no confidently assigned D gene. The sequencing sample was made of PBMCs or T cells enriched from blood (not recorded which). The DNA sequence is TGTGCCAGCTCACCTAGGTCGGGTCCGGGTGGAGAGACCCAGTACTTC. This translates into CASSPRSGPGGETQYF.